These 31 T cell receptor beta chains came from one sample sequenced in a study of blood T cell repertoires in COVID-19 (TCRdb year 2020). Libraries came from the immunoSEQ multiplex PCR assay. In TCRdb, the immuneACCESS table is reduced to in-frame sequences with V and J assigned. These tables do not hold every clone; where another copy was compared, an unresolved V gene accounts for under half, and the others remain unexplained. The sample records 140,000 to 150,000 clones, 84% of which are singletons. Clones ranked in the top ten supply less than 6% of the sample. The sequencing sample was made of PBMCs or T cells enriched from blood (not recorded which). All receptors come from a woman between 45 and 65 years old who had been exposed to COVID-19.

The chain carries TRBV5-1 and TRBJ2-7; 8 positions match TRBD1. Trimming took 4 bases from V and 3 from J; bases not matched to a gene: 3. The CDR3 loop spans 13 amino acids. Germline CDR1 reads SGHRS; CDR2 reads YFSETQ. CDR3: CASSVDRDYEQYF. In DNA, the CDR3 is TGCGCCAGCAGCGTGGACAGGGACTACGAGCAGTACTTC.

The chain joins TRBV4-3 to TRBJ1-4; 7 positions match TRBD1. The CDR3 extends over 15 amino acids. The trim removed 5 bases at V and 7 bases at J, leaving 10 bases unmatched. Germline V gene sequence: CDR1 LGHNA, CDR2 YSLEER. The CDR3 nucleotides are TGCGCCAGCAGCTCCAGGGACAGCCGTTTTGAAAAACTGTTTTTT. This gives the protein CASSSRDSRFEKLFF.

CDR3 in amino acids: CASSWGSRGHSYEQYF. The CDR3 nucleotides are TGTGCCAGCAGCTGGGGATCTAGGGGGCACTCCTACGAGCAGTACTTC. The V gene is TRBV7-2, the J gene TRBJ2-7; 7 bases map to TRBD1. CDR1 is SGHTA and CDR2 is FQGNSA in the germline V gene. CDR3 length: 16 residues. Trimming removed 4 bases from V and 0 bases from J; junction bases left unmatched: 9. Variable domain in full (rest from reference TRBV7-2 and TRBJ2-7): GAGVSQSPSNKVTEKGKDVELRCDPISGHTALYWYRQSLGQGLEFLIYFQGNSAPDKSGLPSDRFSAERTGGSVSTLTIQRTQQEDSAVYLCASSWGSRGHSYEQYFGPGTRLTVT.

The chain has TRBV10-2 and TRBJ2-1; 9 bases map to TRBD1. This CDR3 spans 19 amino acids. Germline trimming cut 6 bases from V and 6 bases from J; bases unmatched to any gene: 21. Germline V gives CDR1 WSHSY, CDR2 SAAADI. CDR3 DNA: TGCGCCAGCAGGAGGTTTCGGACAGGGGATAGCCAATCCCCCAATGAGCAGTTCTTC. Protein product: CASRRFRTGDSQSPNEQFF.

J is TRBJ2-3 and V is TRBV5-6, with 7 bases aligning to TRBD2. Trimming took 3 bases from V and 3 from J; bases not matched to a gene: 13. CDR3 length equals 17 residues. Germline CDR1 is SGHDT and CDR2 is YYEEEE. In nucleotides, the CDR3 is TGTGCCAGCAGCTACCCAGTACTAGCGCGAAAAACAGATACGCAGTATTTT. It specifies CASSYPVLARKTDTQYF.

The chain recombines TRBV19 with TRBJ1-5; D is undetermined. Trimming left V 5 bases short and J 6 bases short, with 11 bases between. The CDR3 is 13 residues long. The germline CDR1 and CDR2 sequences are LNHDA and SQIVND (reference sequence). CDR3 in DNA: TGTGCCAGTAGTCACGCGGGCGGTCAGCCCCAGCATTTT. Translated: CASSHAGGQPQHF. Complete variable domain (other parts from reference TRBV19 and TRBJ1-5): DGGITQSPKYLFRKEGQNVTLSCEQNLNHDAMYWYRQDPGQGLRLIYYSQIVNDFQKGDIAEGYSVSREKKESFPLTVTSAQKNPTAFYLCASSHAGGQPQHFGDGTRLSIL.

The rearrangement joins TRBV10-2 to TRBJ1-1; TRBD1 matches 7 bases. This CDR3 spans 14 amino acids. With V trimmed by 4 bases and J by 2 bases, 4 bases remained unmatched. Germline assignment: CDR1 WSHSY and CDR2 SAAADI. The CDR3 reads CASSGQGENTEAFF. In DNA form, the CDR3 reads TGCGCCAGCAGTGGGCAGGGGGAAAACACTGAAGCTTTCTTT.

The rearrangement joins TRBV7-2 to TRBJ2-2, with 7 bases matching TRBD1. The CDR3 totals 16 residues. J was trimmed by 2 bases and V by 1 base; bases with no gene match: 4. In germline, CDR1 is SGHTA, CDR2 FQGNSA. CDR3 residues: CASSLVGTANTGELFF. The CDR3 region has the DNA TGTGCCAGCAGCTTAGTCGGGACAGCTAACACCGGGGAGCTGTTTTTT.

V is TRBV18 and J is TRBJ1-4; a weak D match, TRBD1 (6 bases). V was trimmed by 1 base and J by 0 bases, leaving 9 bases between them. This CDR3 is built from 16 residues. In germline, CDR1 is KGHSH, CDR2 LQKENI. CDR3 loop: CASSPLQGATNEKLFF. The CDR3 DNA reads TGTGCCAGCTCACCACTACAGGGTGCAACTAATGAAAAACTGTTTTTT.

V is TRBV5-1 and J is TRBJ2-1; TRBD2 matches 9 bases. Germline CDR1 reads SGHRS; CDR2 reads YFSETQ. The CDR3 has 16 residues. V gave up 2 bases and J gave up 0 bases; unmatched junction bases: 3. This CDR3 reads CASSLLSGSSYNEQFF. The CDR3, as DNA: TGCGCCAGCAGCTTACTTAGCGGGAGCTCCTACAATGAGCAGTTCTTC.

The chain combines TRBV7-9 with TRBJ1-2, with TRBD1 as a possible D gene (5 bases). V was shortened by 5 bases and J by 2 bases, with 18 bases between the two germline ends. CDR1 SEHNR and CDR2 FQNEAQ come from the germline V gene (reference sequence). The CDR3 runs to 16 residues. This CDR3 reads CASSRFRAWGNYGYTF. Written as DNA, the CDR3 is TGTGCCAGCAGCCGGTTCAGGGCATGGGGAAACTATGGCTACACCTTC.

The J gene is TRBJ1-1, the V gene TRBV9, with D perhaps matching TRBD1 (5 bases). Per the germline V gene, CDR1 is SGDLS and CDR2 is YYNGEE. V shed 3 bases and J shed 7 bases, with 13 bases lying between them. This CDR3 spans 13 amino acids. In DNA, the CDR3 is TGTGCCAGCAGCGGCTTGGGACTAGATGAAGCTTTCTTT. Amino acids: CASSGLGLDEAFF.

This chain joins TRBV30 and TRBJ2-7, with 10 bases that match TRBD1. Germline values: CDR1 GTSNPN, CDR2 SVGIG (reference sequence). V lost 2 bases and J lost 5; bases outside the gene matches: 3. The CDR3 totals 13 residues. The CDR3 loop is CAWSQGTGDEQYF. As DNA, the CDR3 is TGTGCCTGGAGTCAAGGGACAGGGGACGAGCAGTACTTC. Together with reference TRBV30 and TRBJ2-7, the CDR3 gives the full variable domain: SQTIHQWPATLVQPVGSPLSLECTVEGTSNPNLYWYRQAAGRGLQLLFYSVGIGQISSEVPQNLSASRPQDRQFILSSKKLLLSDSGFYLCAWSQGTGDEQYFGPGTRLTVT.

The chain recombines TRBV19 with TRBJ2-7, with D maybe TRBD1 (5 bases). This CDR3 region has 12 residues. The V and J ends lost 5 bases and 2 bases respectively, with 7 bases between them. Germline V gene lookup returns CDR1 LNHDA and CDR2 SQIVND (reference sequence). The CDR3 loop is CASSGAAYEQYF. DNA of the CDR3: TGTGCCAGTAGTGGGGCAGCCTACGAGCAGTACTTC.

This clone was detected only a few times. The chain recombines TRBV9 with TRBJ2-1, with D tentatively TRBD2 (7 bases). This CDR3 is 14 amino acids long. Trimming took off 0 bases at V and 9 bases at J, with 13 bases between the two ends. Germline CDR1 and CDR2: SGDLS and YYNGEE. CDR3 residues: CASSVAGGGGEQFF. CDR3 bases: TGTGCCAGCAGCGTAGCAGGCGGGGGCGGTGAGCAGTTCTTC.

This clone was detected once. The chain joins TRBV7-8 to TRBJ2-2; no clear D gene. Trimming took 5 bases from V and 7 from J, leaving 23 bases between them. This CDR3 contains 17 residues. From germline, CDR1 is SGHVS and CDR2 FQNEAQ. CDR3 coding DNA: TGTGCCAGCAGCCCGGCCTCGAACATTGGTTCGGGCGGGGAGCTGTTTTTT. This encodes CASSPASNIGSGGELFF.

This sequence joins TRBV10-2 and TRBJ2-6; 8 nucleotides match TRBD1. Trimming at V came to 6 bases and at J to 1 base, leaving 17 bases not matched to a gene. This CDR3 spans 20 amino acids. The germline CDR1 and CDR2 sequences are WSHSY and SAAADI. In DNA, the CDR3 is TGCGCCAGCAGACCTGCCGTCGGACAGGGTTTTGGTTCTGGGGCCAACGTCCTGACTTTC. Translating it yields CASRPAVGQGFGSGANVLTF.

This sequence joins TRBV29-1 and TRBJ2-7; 11 bases are shared with TRBD2. Per germline, CDR1 SQVTM and CDR2 ANQGSEA. The ends lost 5 bases at V and 6 bases at J; junction bases unmatched: 9. The CDR3 totals 14 residues. The CDR3 reads CSVFIAGGPGEQYF. CDR3 DNA sequence: TGCAGCGTTTTCATAGCGGGAGGGCCGGGCGAGCAGTACTTC.

This clone was found once. This chain connects TRBV12-3 or TRBV12-4 to TRBJ1-2; 7 bases fit TRBD1. The CDR3 is 13 amino acids. With V trimmed by 4 bases and J by 2 bases, 1 base remained unmatched. DNA of the CDR3: TGTGCCAGCAGTTCAGGGGGAAACTATGGCTACACCTTC. Amino acids: CASSSGGNYGYTF.

This chain connects TRBV25-1 to TRBJ1-3, with 7 bases aligning to TRBD1. The J segment lost 0 bases and the V segment lost 6 bases, leaving 11 bases of the junction unmatched. Looked up from germline, CDR1 is MGHDK and CDR2 is SYGVNS. The CDR3 loop spans 17 amino acids. CDR3 sequence (DNA): TGTGCCAGCAGCCCTCCCGCAGGGGGTGTCTCTGGAAACACCATATATTTT. Residues: CASSPPAGGVSGNTIYF.

V is TRBV4-3 and J is TRBJ2-7; D gene ambiguous. Germline CDR1 reads LGHNA; CDR2 reads YSLEER. Trimming cost V 1 base and J 7 bases, with 11 bases left between them. This CDR3 region has 13 residues. DNA of the CDR3: TGCGCCAGCAGCCAAGGGGCCTCCAGGGAGCAGTACTTC. This gives the protein CASSQGASREQYF.

The chain joins TRBV9 to TRBJ2-6; tentatively, D is TRBD2 (5 bases). The CDR3 is made up of 16 amino acids. V shed 4 bases and J shed 4 bases, with 15 bases lying between them. The germline V gene encodes CDR1 SGDLS and CDR2 YYNGEE. The CDR3 protein is CASSPREGSGANVLTF. CDR3 nucleotide sequence: TGTGCCAGCAGCCCACGAGAGGGCTCGGGGGCCAACGTCCTGACTTTC.

The gene calls are TRBV5-1 and TRBJ2-1; unclear D gene. CDR1 and CDR2 (germline): SGHRS, YFSETQ. This CDR3 is built from 13 residues. The V gene lost 0 bases and the J gene lost 4 bases, with 5 bases spanning the gap. The CDR3 loop reads CASSLDHYNEQFF. The DNA for the CDR3 is TGCGCCAGCAGCTTGGATCATTACAATGAGCAGTTCTTC.

V usage is TRBV27 and J usage is TRBJ1-6; D gene unclear. The CDR3 has 14 residues. CDR1 and CDR2 from the germline V gene are MNHEY and SMNVEV (reference sequence). With 2 bases removed from V and 7 bases from J, the gap between germline ends came to 9 bases. CDR3 sequence reads: CASSLKVGNSPLHF. The CDR3 nucleotides read TGTGCCAGCAGTTTAAAGGTGGGCAATTCACCCCTCCACTTT.

The chain links TRBV6-2 or TRBV6-3 to TRBJ2-7; D is possibly TRBD1 (6 bases). This CDR3 spans 20 amino acids. Deletions cut 4 bases from V and 1 base from J, with 29 bases between. Germline CDR1 reads MNHEY; CDR2 reads SVGEGT. The CDR3 DNA reads TGTGCCAGCAGTTTCTATACCGGATCTACAACTCTACAGGGTTCCTACGAGCAGTACTTC. Translation: CASSFYTGSTTLQGSYEQYF.

The chain employs TRBV10-3 and TRBJ1-6, with 7 bases matching TRBD1. The germline gives CDR1 ENHRY, CDR2 SYGVKD. V was clipped by 0 bases and J by 5 bases; unmatched bases: 10. The CDR3 extends over 18 amino acids. The CDR3 DNA is TGTGCCATCAGTGAGTCTCATGGTAGGACAGGTAATAATTCACCCCTCCACTTT. Protein: CAISESHGRTGNNSPLHF.

This clone appeared a single time. The chain is built from TRBV6-5 and TRBJ2-1; 12 nucleotides line up with TRBD1. Germline CDR1 MNHEY, CDR2 SVGAGI. The J segment lost 6 bases and the V segment lost 6 bases, leaving 0 bases of the junction unmatched. CDR3 size: 13 residues. CDR3 nucleotide sequence: TGTGCCAGCAGGGGACAGGGGGCCAATGAGCAGTTCTTC. Translation gives CASRGQGANEQFF.

The chain has TRBV6-2 or TRBV6-3 and TRBJ1-2; 7 bases fit TRBD1. With 5 bases clipped from V and 6 bases from J, the junction kept 6 bases outside the gene matches. Germline V lookup: CDR1 MNHEY, CDR2 SVGEGT. The CDR3 has 13 amino acids. CDR3 sequence reads: CASSRGRGHGYTF. The CDR3 nucleotides are TGTGCCAGCAGTCGAGGAAGGGGGCATGGCTACACCTTC.

The CDR3 sequence is CASSAGQGHQPQHF. The CDR3 DNA sequence: TGTGCCAGCAGCGCAGGACAGGGCCATCAGCCCCAGCATTTT. J is TRBJ1-5 and V is TRBV9; the match to TRBD1 covers 8 bases. This CDR3 is built from 14 residues. The germline CDR1 and CDR2 sequences are SGDLS and YYNGEE. Trimming at V came to 3 bases and at J to 5 bases, leaving 4 bases not matched to a gene.

This chain joins TRBV7-8 and TRBJ1-1; maybe TRBD1 (5 bases). This CDR3 has 17 amino acids. V was pared by 3 bases and J by 6 bases, with 23 bases between. Germline V CDR1 and CDR2: SGHVS, FQNEAQ. CDR3 sequence: CASSFRRWVGGKAEAFF. The DNA of the CDR3 is TGTGCCAGCAGCTTCAGAAGGTGGGTCGGGGGGAAGGCTGAAGCTTTCTTT.

J is TRBJ2-2 and V is TRBV19; maybe TRBD1 (5 bases). The germline CDR1 and CDR2 sequences are LNHDA and SQIVND (reference sequence). The CDR3 is 12 amino acids. Between the trimmed V and J ends, which lost 6 bases and 5 bases, there was a span of 7 bases. CDR3 DNA sequence: TGTGCCAGTAGCAGGGAAACCGGGGAGCTGTTTTTT. Translating gives CASSRETGELFF.